These 30 T cell receptor beta chains share one sample of origin, sequenced in a study of cytomegalovirus exposure and HLA in healthy donors. The PCR made use of 60 Vbeta and 13 Jbeta primers. Here immunoSEQ multiplex PCR was the method, and the copy in TCRdb shows in-frame clones only, minus some. The sample has around 100,000 clones, about 70% seen once. The sequenced sample consisted of PBMCs. These receptors were taken from a woman under 30 in good health and CMV-seropositive.

This chain uses TRBV7-9 with TRBJ2-7, with 12 bases fitting TRBD1. CDR1 SEHNR and CDR2 FQNEAQ come from the germline V gene (reference sequence). J was trimmed by 5 bases and V by 2 bases; bases with no gene match: 7. CDR3 length: 16 amino acids. In DNA form, the CDR3 reads TGTGCCAGCAGCTTATGGGGGACAGGGGGCATCCACGAGCAGTACTTC. Protein product: CASSLWGTGGIHEQYF.

V is TRBV6-6 and J is TRBJ1-2; tentative D call: TRBD1 (6 bases). Trimming shortened V by 8 bases and J by 7 bases, and 20 bases separated the two germline ends. Germline CDR1 reads MNHNY; CDR2 reads SVGAGI (reference sequence). This CDR3 is built from 14 residues. This CDR3 is CASFLSGGGSGYTF. CDR3 nucleotide sequence: TGTGCCAGCTTCCTATCTGGGGGGGGCTCTGGCTACACCTTC.

The gene calls are TRBV6-5 and TRBJ2-7; D is ambiguous. The CDR3 is made up of 15 amino acids. V was trimmed by 0 bases and J by 2 bases, leaving 11 bases between them. Germline CDR1 and CDR2: MNHEY and SVGAGI. The CDR3 sequence: CASSYSALAPYEQYF. CDR3 nucleotides: TGTGCCAGCAGTTACTCCGCCTTGGCCCCCTACGAGCAGTACTTC.

The V and J genes are TRBV28 and TRBJ2-7; a weak D match, TRBD2 (5 bases). Germline V gives CDR1 MDHEN, CDR2 SYDVKM. CDR3 length: 11 residues. V was clipped by 5 bases and J by 7 bases, with 9 bases between them. The CDR3 spells CASSISGEQYF. CDR3 DNA: TGTGCCAGCAGTATATCGGGGGAGCAGTACTTC.

This clone was counted between two and nine times. The rearrangement joins TRBV2 to TRBJ1-5; TRBD1 aligns across 7 bases. CDR3 length: 13 amino acids. The V gene end was trimmed by 8 bases and the J gene end by 6 bases; junction bases not matched to a gene: 7. Germline lookup yields CDR1 SNHLY and CDR2 FYNNEI. This chain's CDR3 is CASAGQGGQPQHF. CDR3 in DNA: TGTGCCAGCGCCGGGCAGGGGGGTCAGCCCCAGCATTTT.

V and J are TRBV4-3 and TRBJ2-5; TRBD1 aligns across 8 bases. V lost 3 bases and J lost 5; bases outside the gene matches: 14. The CDR3 contains 17 residues. The V gene's germline CDR1 is LGHNA and CDR2 YSLEER. The DNA of the CDR3 is TGCGCCAGCAGCCAGGGGACGCCCGGGACAGGAGGGGAGACCCAGTACTTC. It specifies CASSQGTPGTGGETQYF.

This clone has just one count. The rearrangement links TRBV6-5 to TRBJ1-1, with TRBD1 as a possible D gene (5 bases). The length of the CDR3 is 16 residues. The V gene lost 0 bases and the J gene lost 4 bases, with 15 bases spanning the gap. Germline CDR1 reads MNHEY; CDR2 reads SVGAGI. The chain's CDR3 is CASSYSGDAGSTEAFF. Written as DNA, the CDR3 is TGTGCCAGCAGTTACTCGGGGGACGCCGGGAGCACTGAAGCTTTCTTT.

V usage is TRBV9 and J usage is TRBJ2-1; 9 nucleotides line up with TRBD2. In germline, CDR1 is SGDLS, CDR2 YYNGEE. The CDR3 is made up of 15 amino acids. The V gene end was trimmed by 3 bases and the J gene end by 2 bases; junction bases not matched to a gene: 3. The CDR3 sequence: CASSGGGEPYNEQFF. CDR3 sequence (DNA): TGTGCCAGCAGCGGCGGGGGGGAGCCCTACAATGAGCAGTTCTTC.

J is TRBJ2-7 and V is TRBV27; 8 bases match TRBD2. The V gene's germline CDR1 is MNHEY and CDR2 SMNVEV (reference sequence). The CDR3 runs 16 residues. The V segment lost 0 bases and the J segment 1 base; nucleotides outside the gene matches: 5. In DNA, the CDR3 is TGTGCCAGCAGTTTATCGAAGCGGGAGTCGTCCTACGAGCAGTACTTC. Protein product: CASSLSKRESSYEQYF.

This clone was picked up one time. The chain employs TRBV28 and TRBJ1-5; possibly TRBD1 for D (5 bases). The CDR3 consists of 15 residues. V gave up 7 bases and J gave up 0 bases, with 13 bases separating them. The germline CDR1 and CDR2 sequences are MDHEN and SYDVKM. The CDR3 loop reads CASTFWGPSNQPQHF. The CDR3 DNA follows: TGTGCCAGCACCTTTTGGGGCCCTAGCAATCAGCCCCAGCATTTT.

This chain joins TRBV5-4 and TRBJ1-1, with D hard to call. Deletions cut 0 bases from V and 1 base from J, with 7 bases between. Germline CDR1 reads SGHNT; CDR2 reads YYREEE (reference sequence). The CDR3 is made up of 14 amino acids. The CDR3 DNA reads as TGTGCCAGCAGCTTGGGGGCAGGGAACACTGAAGCTTTCTTT. The encoded protein is CASSLGAGNTEAFF.

This sequence joins TRBV19 and TRBJ2-7, with TRBD1 matching over 7 bases. In germline, CDR1 is LNHDA, CDR2 SQIVND (reference sequence). V dropped 3 bases and J dropped 0; count of bases not matched to a gene: 5. CDR3 size: 15 residues. The CDR3 loop reads CASSMGRDSSYEQYF. The CDR3 bases are TGTGCCAGTAGTATGGGCCGGGACAGCTCCTACGAGCAGTACTTC.

The chain is built from TRBV5-4 and TRBJ1-6; a weak D match, TRBD1 (5 bases). The CDR3 covers 15 residues. Germline V gives CDR1 SGHNT, CDR2 YYREEE (reference sequence). V gave up 0 bases and J gave up 10 bases, with 14 bases separating them. The CDR3 protein is CASSLDQGPNSPLHF. The CDR3 bases are TGTGCCAGCAGCTTGGATCAGGGCCCTAACTCACCCCTCCACTTT.

V and J are TRBV2 and TRBJ2-3, with TRBD2 matching 8 bases. The germline CDR1 and CDR2 sequences are SNHLY and FYNNEI. Unmatched junction bases numbered 0, after V lost 0 bases and J lost 4 bases. This CDR3 spans 14 amino acids. CDR3 coding DNA: TGTGCCAGCAGTGAAGCAGCGGGAGCAGATACGCAGTATTTT. Translation: CASSEAAGADTQYF.

This clone appeared once. At one end the junction does not follow the germline gene, possibly because of a read error. The chain employs TRBV10-3 and TRBJ2-1; tentatively, D is TRBD2 (5 bases). Per germline, CDR1 ENHRY and CDR2 SYGVKD. This CDR3 has 14 amino acids. CDR3 loop: CAISASPSDNEQFF. The CDR3 coding sequence is TGTGCCATCAGTGCTAGCCCCTCCGACAATGAGCAGTTCTTC.

V usage is TRBV11-3 and J usage is TRBJ2-5; TRBD1 matches 9 bases. The CDR3 extends over 14 amino acids. Germline V lookup: CDR1 SGHNT, CDR2 YENEEA. V lost 5 bases and J lost 5; bases outside the gene matches: 6. DNA of the CDR3: TGTGCCAGCAGCCCCGGGACAGGGCGGGAGACCCAGTACTTC. Translated: CASSPGTGRETQYF. Using reference TRBV11-3 and TRBJ2-5 for the parts outside the CDR3, the full variable domain is EAGVVQSPRYKIIEKKQPVAFWCNPISGHNTLYWYLQNLGQGPELLIRYENEEAVDDSQLPKDRFSAERLKGVDSTLKIQPAELGDSAVYLCASSPGTGRETQYFGPGTRLLVL.

With respect to this clone: This same CDR3 is encoded by further DNA sequences in the sample. The gene calls are TRBV7-2 and TRBJ2-7; no definite D call. This CDR3 region has 14 residues. Trimming pared 0 bases from V and 0 bases from J, leaving 6 bases between. Germline lookup yields CDR1 SGHTA and CDR2 FQGNSA. CDR3 residues: CASSLAALSYEQYF. In nucleotides, the CDR3 is TGTGCCAGCAGCTTAGCCGCACTCTCCTACGAGCAGTACTTC.

The chain employs TRBV5-1 and TRBJ2-2; D gene unclear. This CDR3 is 12 amino acids long. Looked up from germline, CDR1 is SGHRS and CDR2 is YFSETQ. Trimming took off 3 bases at V and 6 bases at J, with 6 bases between the two ends. The CDR3 DNA follows: TGCGCCAGCAGCTCTGTCGCCGGGGAGCTGTTTTTT. Its translation is CASSSVAGELFF.

The chain employs TRBV5-4 and TRBJ2-1; 9 bases match TRBD1. Germline loops: CDR1 SGHNT, CDR2 YYREEE (reference sequence). There are 14 residues in the CDR3. V lost 4 bases and J lost 8; bases outside the gene matches: 7. The CDR3 spells CASSSTQGAYEQFF. The CDR3 nucleotides are TGTGCCAGCAGCAGTACACAGGGGGCGTATGAGCAGTTCTTC.

The chain employs TRBV18 and TRBJ2-5; TRBD2 agrees at 12 bases. The junction had 3 bases not matched to a gene; V was cut back by 4 bases and J by 6 bases. The CDR3 has 14 amino acids. Per germline, CDR1 KGHSH and CDR2 LQKENI. This CDR3 is CASSLRTSGKTQYF. As DNA, the CDR3 is TGTGCCAGCTCACTACGGACTAGCGGGAAGACCCAGTACTTC.

V and J are TRBV7-2 and TRBJ2-7, with unresolved D. Trimming left V 3 bases short and J 2 bases short, with 14 bases between. Per the germline V gene, CDR1 is SGHTA and CDR2 is FQGNSA. The CDR3 consists of 15 residues. The CDR3 region is CASSLGDSLAYEQYF. DNA for the CDR3: TGTGCCAGCAGCTTGGGTGACTCCTTGGCCTACGAGCAGTACTTC.

The chain carries TRBV7-6 and TRBJ2-5, with D possibly matching TRBD1 (8 bases). Germline V gene lookup returns CDR1 SGHVS and CDR2 FNYEAQ. Trimming removed 5 bases at V and 6 bases at J, with 16 bases between. The CDR3 sequence is 14 residues long. Here the CDR3 DNA reads TGTGCCAGCAGCCCCGGACAGGGAGGGAAGACCCAGTACTTC. Its protein is CASSPGQGGKTQYF.

The chain couples TRBV6-1 to TRBJ2-3, with a tentative D call TRBD2 (6 bases). CDR3 length equals 16 residues. Trimming pared 2 bases from V and 1 base from J, leaving 13 bases between. Germline V gene data show CDR1 as MNHNS and CDR2 as SASEGT. The CDR3 protein is CASSEMASVRTDTQYF. Written as DNA, the CDR3 is TGTGCCAGCAGTGAAATGGCTAGCGTACGCACAGATACGCAGTATTTT.

This clone has a handful of counts. Other DNA sequences in this sample translate to the same CDR3. This chain joins TRBV27 and TRBJ2-2; D perhaps matches TRBD1 (5 bases). The germline V and J ends were trimmed by 3 bases and 7 bases, with 6 bases remaining between them. This CDR3 has 12 residues. Per germline, CDR1 MNHEY and CDR2 SMNVEV (reference sequence). The CDR3 is CASSFRVGELFF. CDR3 DNA sequence: TGTGCCAGCAGTTTCAGGGTCGGGGAGCTGTTTTTT.

This rearrangement joins TRBV14 to TRBJ1-1; D unclear. Germline assignment: CDR1 SGHDN and CDR2 FVKESK. Trimming pared 1 base from V and 0 bases from J, leaving 9 bases between. The CDR3 totals 15 residues. The DNA for the CDR3 is TGTGCCAGCAGCCAAGGCGGCGGGGTGAACACTGAAGCTTTCTTT. Translation gives CASSQGGGVNTEAFF.

The chain has TRBV7-2 and TRBJ1-2, with D tentatively TRBD1 (6 bases). The CDR3 is 14 residues long. Germline CDR1 is SGHTA and CDR2 is FQGNSA. V was clipped by 6 bases and J by 0 bases, with 11 bases between them. The CDR3 region has the DNA TGTGCCAGCAGAATCACAGGGTCTAACTATGGCTACACCTTC. Its protein is CASRITGSNYGYTF.

The rearrangement uses TRBV6-1 and TRBJ1-2; D unclear. CDR3 length equals 14 residues. The germline V and J ends were trimmed by 2 bases and 4 bases, with 11 bases remaining between them. CDR1 MNHNS and CDR2 SASEGT come from the germline V gene. The DNA for the CDR3 is TGTGCCAGCAGTGAACGGGCCGGGATCTATGGCTACACCTTC. This translates into CASSERAGIYGYTF.

The rearrangement joins TRBV2 to TRBJ1-5; TRBD1 agrees at 9 bases. The germline V gene encodes CDR1 SNHLY and CDR2 FYNNEI. V lost 5 bases, J lost 2 bases, and 4 bases stayed unmatched. The CDR3 is 15 residues long. CDR3 sequence reads: CASSLDRGGNQPQHF. For the CDR3, the DNA is TGTGCCAGCAGTTTGGACAGGGGCGGCAATCAGCCCCAGCATTTT.

The chain links TRBV19 to TRBJ2-1, with TRBD2 matching over 9 bases. The CDR3 totals 17 residues. The V gene end was trimmed by 5 bases and the J gene end by 4 bases; junction bases not matched to a gene: 12. The germline V gene encodes CDR1 LNHDA and CDR2 SQIVND (reference sequence). CDR3 in amino acids: CASSSVSGSIGYNEQFF. DNA of the CDR3: TGTGCCAGTAGTTCGGTTAGCGGGAGCATTGGTTACAATGAGCAGTTCTTC.

V gene TRBV14 combines with J gene TRBJ1-2; 8 bases are shared with TRBD1. This CDR3 spans 14 amino acids. Germline values: CDR1 SGHDN, CDR2 FVKESK. With V trimmed by 6 bases and J by 7 bases, 10 bases remained unmatched. DNA of the CDR3: TGTGCCAGCAGAAGGACAGGGAGCCCACCTGGCTACACCTTC. Translation: CASRRTGSPPGYTF.